This TCR beta chain was captured by sequencing in a study of T-cell reconstitution after alpha-beta-depleted transplantation in children. CDR3 size: 13 residues. V was clipped by 1 base and J by 5 bases, with 6 bases between them. The V gene's germline CDR1 is LNHNV and CDR2 YYDKDF (reference sequence). Preparation of the TCRbeta library was carried out with unique molecular identifiers. TCRdb itself ran the PCR reads through MiXCR, one entry per CDR3 protein. The repertoire holds about 540,000 distinct CDR3 sequences, with 15% to 20% as singletons. The material was PBMCs from the stem cell graft donor, obtained from the stem cell graft. The TCR comes from a human donor who donated a stem cell graft to a child with acute lymphoblastic leukemia. The gene calls are TRBV15 and TRBJ2-1; D is ambiguous. The CDR3 sequence is CATSRVGHNEQFF. Written as DNA, the CDR3 is TGTGCCACCAGCAGAGTCGGTCACAATGAGCAGTTCTTC.